Presented here are 6 T cell receptor beta chains from one specimen sequenced in a study of blood T cell repertoires in COVID-19. The method was immunoSEQ multiplex PCR; TCRdb's version includes in-frame clones alone and lacks a portion of them. The sample yields approximately 29,000 clones, over 70% seen once. Sequencing was carried out using peripheral blood. The origin of the receptors is a woman aged 55-70 years with acute or convalescent COVID-19.

V is TRBV30 and J is TRBJ1-5; TRBD1 is a possible D gene (6 bases). CDR3 size: 14 residues. V was trimmed by 1 base and J by 2 bases, leaving 9 bases between them. Germline V gene sequence: CDR1 GTSNPN, CDR2 SVGIG (reference sequence). In DNA, the CDR3 is TGTGCCTGGAGTGGGGGGCACGGCAATCAGCCCCAGCATTTT. Amino acids: CAWSGGHGNQPQHF. Drawing the rest from reference TRBV30 and TRBJ1-5, the complete variable domain is SQTIHQWPATLVQPVGSPLSLECTVEGTSNPNLYWYRQAAGRGLQLLFYSVGIGQISSEVPQNLSASRPQDRQFILSSKKLLLSDSGFYLCAWSGGHGNQPQHFGDGTRLSIL.

The chain has TRBV5-1 and TRBJ2-3; 8 positions agree with TRBD1. J was trimmed by 3 bases and V by 1 base; bases with no gene match: 7. This CDR3 has 16 amino acids. Germline loops: CDR1 SGHRS, CDR2 YFSETQ. CDR3 in amino acids: CASSLNPGGFTDTQYF. The DNA for the CDR3 is TGCGCCAGCAGCTTGAATCCAGGGGGCTTTACAGATACGCAGTATTTT. Looking up the rest from reference TRBV5-1 and TRBJ2-3 gives the full variable domain: KAGVTQTPRYLIKTRGQQVTLSCSPISGHRSVSWYQQTPGQGLQFLFEYFSETQRNKGNFPGRFSGRQFSNSRSEMNVSTLELGDSALYLCASSLNPGGFTDTQYFGPGTRLTVL.

This chain joins TRBV24-1 and TRBJ1-2; no definite D call. In germline, CDR1 is KGHDR, CDR2 SFDVKD. The CDR3 runs 16 residues. V was trimmed by 3 bases and J by 7 bases, leaving 20 bases between them. CDR3 DNA: TGTGCCACCAGTGATAAACCAGACTACGCACTGAGTGGCTACACCTTC. Encoded protein: CATSDKPDYALSGYTF.

The CDR3 here is CASSPEAGRKNIQYF. The CDR3 DNA follows: TGTGCCAGCTCACCAGAGGCAGGGCGGAAAAACATTCAGTACTTC. The chain combines TRBV18 with TRBJ2-4; possible D gene TRBD1, 5 bases. V lost 2 bases and J lost 4, with 12 bases in between. The germline V gene encodes CDR1 KGHSH and CDR2 LQKENI. CDR3 size: 15 residues.

V is TRBV21-1 and J is TRBJ1-2; TRBD1, the table's D call, was not compared with the DNA. TRBV21-1 is a documented pseudogene. This CDR3 region has 15 residues. CDR3 sequence reads: CASSKFGDSNYGYTF. The CDR3, as DNA: TGTGCCAGCAGCAAATTTGGGGACAGCAACTATGGCTACACCTTC.

The chain's CDR3 is CASSADGLVGYEQYF. The CDR3 region has the DNA TGTGCCAGCAGCGCCGACGGACTAGTAGGCTACGAGCAGTACTTC. The chain employs TRBV7-2 and TRBJ2-7; 7 bases are a match to TRBD2. Germline V gene sequence: CDR1 SGHTA, CDR2 FQGNSA. The CDR3 is 15 residues long. V lost 5 bases to trimming and J lost 3 bases; unmatched junction nucleotides: 10.